This T cell receptor (beta chain) was captured by sequencing in a study of a mutant IDH1 vaccine in newly diagnosed glioma. Study information: Weeks 1, 3, 5, 7, 11, 15, 19 and 23 were when patients received their eight vaccinations. Vaccination began 4-6 weeks post radiotherapy alone, or with temozolomide cycles. Regarding the study as a whole: Altogether, approximately 93% of patients exhibited vaccine-induced immune responses.

Germline V gene lookup returns CDR1 MNHNS and CDR2 SASEGT. This CDR3 is 15 amino acids long. The V gene end was trimmed by 0 bases and the J gene end by 4 bases; junction bases not matched to a gene: 4. Time point: week 23, last vaccination. All doses held 300 ug of mutant IDH1 20-mer peptide, with topical imiquimod. Diagnosis in the donors showed new WHO grade 3 or 4 astrocytomas that were IDH1-mutant and ATRX-lost. A note on this clone: What it binds is unknown.

Clones were read by immunoSEQ multiplex PCR, and TCRdb kept only the in-frame ones, dropping some. The sample has roughly 19,000 clones; roughly 78% are singletons. This TCR derives from a man aged 30 to 39 with glioma. The source was PBMCs, collected from a glioma patient whose treatment included an IDH1 peptide vaccine. The chain has TRBV6-1 and TRBJ1-2; 8 bases match TRBD1. The CDR3 bases are TGTGCCAGCAGTGAAGCGGATGGGACAGGCTATGGCTACACCTTC. Encoded protein: CASSEADGTGYGYTF.